This T cell receptor (beta chain) was recorded in a study of CD8 T cells in ankylosing spondylitis. Study observations and caveats: Some of these motif variants have turned up before, in reports on reactive arthritis synovial fluid and blood. Characteristic, it appeared, of ankylosing spondylitis blood was a TCR beta motif of roughly 8 highly homologous variants. As reported, disease-linked clones showed significant enrichment in matched ankylosing spondylitis synovial fluid.

In this sample, this clonotype turned up a few times. The antigen is unknown. Generation of TCR beta libraries employed quantitative 5'-RACE incorporating molecular barcodes. In TCRdb, the 5' RACE reads were re-called with MiXCR into one record per CDR3 protein. The data contain around 770,000 distinct CDR3 sequences, about 10% of them seen just once; the ten biggest clones take up roughly 0.51%. The V segment lost 3 bases and the J segment 6 bases; nucleotides outside the gene matches: 12. This CDR3 contains 16 residues. The germline gives CDR1 MNHEY, CDR2 SMNVEV (reference sequence). The receptor comes from a male donor with ankylosing spondylitis. The chain is built from TRBV27 and TRBJ1-2; 8 bases are a match to TRBD1. The sequencing sample was made of blood, either unsorted or a sorted T cell fraction (not recorded which). DNA of the CDR3: TGTGCCAGCAGTTTCGACCGGGACAGGAACTTCAATGGCTACACCTTC. This sequence encodes CASSFDRDRNFNGYTF.